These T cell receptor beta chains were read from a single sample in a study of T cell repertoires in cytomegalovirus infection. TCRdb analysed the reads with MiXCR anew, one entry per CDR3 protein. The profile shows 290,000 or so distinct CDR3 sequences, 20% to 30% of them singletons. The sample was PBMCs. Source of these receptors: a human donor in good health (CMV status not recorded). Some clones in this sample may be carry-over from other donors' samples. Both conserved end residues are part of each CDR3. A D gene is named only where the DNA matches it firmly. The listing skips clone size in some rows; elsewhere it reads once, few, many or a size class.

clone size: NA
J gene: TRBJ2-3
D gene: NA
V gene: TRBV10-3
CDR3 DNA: TGTGCCATCAGTGAGTCTGGCGCAAGCACAGATACGCAGTATTTT
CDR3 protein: CAISESGASTDTQYF

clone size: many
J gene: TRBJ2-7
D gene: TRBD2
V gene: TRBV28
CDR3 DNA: TGTGCCAGCAGCCCGGCCTCTAGCGGGCGGGCCTACGAGCAGTACTTC
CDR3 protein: CASSPASSGRAYEQYF

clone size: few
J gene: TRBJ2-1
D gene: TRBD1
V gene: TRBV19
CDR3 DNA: TGTGCCAGTAGTACGAGGGGGGGACAGGGCGACAATGAGCAGTTCTTC
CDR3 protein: CASSTRGGQGDNEQFF

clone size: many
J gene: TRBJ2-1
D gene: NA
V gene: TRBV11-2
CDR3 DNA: TGTGCCAGCAGCTTCCGGGACAACTCCTACAATGAGCAGTTCTTC
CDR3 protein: CASSFRDNSYNEQFF

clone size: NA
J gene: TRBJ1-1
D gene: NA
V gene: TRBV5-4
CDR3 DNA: TGTGCCAGCAGCCCCAGTAGTAGTGGGAGTAACACTGAAGCTTTCTTT
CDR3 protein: CASSPSSSGSNTEAFF

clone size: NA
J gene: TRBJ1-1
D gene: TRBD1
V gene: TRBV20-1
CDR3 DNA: TGCAGTGCCCGACAGGGTTTTGAAGCTTTCTTT
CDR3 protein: CSARQGFEAFF

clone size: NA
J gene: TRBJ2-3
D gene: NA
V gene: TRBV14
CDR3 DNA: TGTGCCAGCAGCCAAGACGAAGGCTTGGGAGATACGCAGTATTTT
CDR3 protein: CASSQDEGLGDTQYF

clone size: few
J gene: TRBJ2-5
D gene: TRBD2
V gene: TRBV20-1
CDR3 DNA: TGCAGTGCTATCGGGACTAGCTCTGCCGAGACCCAGTACTTC
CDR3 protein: CSAIGTSSAETQYF

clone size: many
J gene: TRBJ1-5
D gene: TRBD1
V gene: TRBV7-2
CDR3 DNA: TGTGCCAGCAGCTTAGCTGACAGGGATCCCCAGCATTTT
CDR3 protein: CASSLADRDPQHF

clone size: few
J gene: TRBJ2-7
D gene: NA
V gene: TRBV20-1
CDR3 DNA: TGCAGTGCTAGGCGGGACGGACGCTCCTACGAGCAGTACTTC
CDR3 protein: CSARRDGRSYEQYF

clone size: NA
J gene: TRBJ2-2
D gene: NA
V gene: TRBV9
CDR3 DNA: TGTGCCAGCAGCCCAGAGGTCCAGGGGAGGAGGACCGGGGAGCTGTTTTTT
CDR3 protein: CASSPEVQGRRTGELFF

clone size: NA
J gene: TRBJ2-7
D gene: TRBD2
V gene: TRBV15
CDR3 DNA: TGTGCCACCAGCAGAGAGGCCCGGATGACTAGCGGGACCTACGAGCAGTACTTC
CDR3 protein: CATSREARMTSGTYEQYF

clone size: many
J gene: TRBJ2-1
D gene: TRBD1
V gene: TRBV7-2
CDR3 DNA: TGTGCCAGCAGCACGGACAGGGCCTCCTACAATGAGCAGTTCTTC
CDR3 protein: CASSTDRASYNEQFF

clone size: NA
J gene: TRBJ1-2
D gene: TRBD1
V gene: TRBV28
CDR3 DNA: TGTGCCAGCAAGGGACAGAACTATGGCTACACCTTC
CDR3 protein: CASKGQNYGYTF

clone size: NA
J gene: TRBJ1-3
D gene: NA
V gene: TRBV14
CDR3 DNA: TGTGCCAGCAGCCAAGATTTGGTCGGGGTCGGTGGAAACACCATATATTTT
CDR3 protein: CASSQDLVGVGGNTIYF

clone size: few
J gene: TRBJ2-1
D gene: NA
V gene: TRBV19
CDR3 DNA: TGTGCCAGTGAAGGCGATCTCTACAATGAGCAGTTCTTC
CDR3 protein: CASEGDLYNEQFF

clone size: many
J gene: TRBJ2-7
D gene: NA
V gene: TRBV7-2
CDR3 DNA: TGTGCCAGCAGCCGGGGAGAAGCCTACGAGCAGTACTTC
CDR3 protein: CASSRGEAYEQYF

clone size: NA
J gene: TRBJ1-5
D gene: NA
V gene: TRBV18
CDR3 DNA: TGTGCCAGCTCACTCCAAGTTGCGGGAAGCAATCAGCCCCAGCATTTT
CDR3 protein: CASSLQVAGSNQPQHF

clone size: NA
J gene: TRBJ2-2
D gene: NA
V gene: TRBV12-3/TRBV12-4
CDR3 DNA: TGTGCCAGCCTGGGGTCTATTTCGGCCGGGGAGCTGTTTTTT
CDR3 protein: CASLGSISAGELFF

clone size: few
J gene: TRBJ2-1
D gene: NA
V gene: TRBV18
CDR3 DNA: TGTGCCAGCTCTCTTAGCTCGACAGGTGATTCGGATGAGCAGTTCTTC
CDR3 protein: CASSLSSTGDSDEQFF

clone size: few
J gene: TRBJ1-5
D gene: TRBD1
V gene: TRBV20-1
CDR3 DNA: TGCAGTGCTAGGGGGGGACAGGGGGCCAATCAGCCCCAGCATTTT
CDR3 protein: CSARGGQGANQPQHF

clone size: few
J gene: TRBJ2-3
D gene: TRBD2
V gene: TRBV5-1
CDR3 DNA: TGCGCCAGCAGCTTCGGATCGGGGGGAGATACGCAGTATTTT
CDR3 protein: CASSFGSGGDTQYF

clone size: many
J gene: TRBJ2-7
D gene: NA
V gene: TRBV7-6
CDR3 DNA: TGTGCCAGCAGCTTACGGGACCTTTCCTACGAGCAGTACTTC
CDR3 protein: CASSLRDLSYEQYF

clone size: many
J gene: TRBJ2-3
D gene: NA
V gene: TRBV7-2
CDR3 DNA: TGTGCCAGCATGGGACCTTCAGATACGCAGTATTTT
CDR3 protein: CASMGPSDTQYF

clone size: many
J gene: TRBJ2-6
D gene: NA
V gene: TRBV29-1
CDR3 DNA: TGCAGCGTATACTCAGCGGTCTCTGGGGCCAACGTCCTGACTTTC
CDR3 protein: CSVYSAVSGANVLTF

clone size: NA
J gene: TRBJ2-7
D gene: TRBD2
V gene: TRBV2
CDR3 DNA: TGTGCGAATGTGATGGCTAGCGGCCTCTCCTACGAGCAGTACTTC
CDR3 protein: CANVMASGLSYEQYF

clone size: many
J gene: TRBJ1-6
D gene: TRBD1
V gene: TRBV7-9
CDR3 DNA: TGTGCCAGCAGCGGGACAGGTCATAATTCACCCCTCCACTTT
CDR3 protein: CASSGTGHNSPLHF

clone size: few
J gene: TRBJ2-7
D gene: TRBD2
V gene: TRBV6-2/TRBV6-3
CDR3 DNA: TGTGCCAGCAGTTTGGCGGGAGCCTACGAGCAGTACTTC
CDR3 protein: CASSLAGAYEQYF

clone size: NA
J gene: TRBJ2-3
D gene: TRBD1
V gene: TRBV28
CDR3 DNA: TGTGCCAGCAGTTCACAGGGGGCCTTCACAGATACGCAGTATTTT
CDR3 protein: CASSSQGAFTDTQYF

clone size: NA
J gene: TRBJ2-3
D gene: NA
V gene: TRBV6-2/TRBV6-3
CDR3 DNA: TGTGCCAGCAGTTACCCACGCGGTGGAAGCACAGATACGCAGTATTTT
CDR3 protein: CASSYPRGGSTDTQYF

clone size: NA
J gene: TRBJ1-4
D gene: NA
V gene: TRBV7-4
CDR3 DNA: TGTGCCAGCAGCCGTCAAAAGGCAGGAGGAATTCGCGGGGAAAAACTGTTTTTT
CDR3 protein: CASSRQKAGGIRGEKLFF

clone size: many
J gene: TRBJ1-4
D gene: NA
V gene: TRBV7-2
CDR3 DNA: TGTGCCAGCAGCTTGACCCCCCAGGTGTGGGGTGAAAAACTGTTTTTT
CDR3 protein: CASSLTPQVWGEKLFF

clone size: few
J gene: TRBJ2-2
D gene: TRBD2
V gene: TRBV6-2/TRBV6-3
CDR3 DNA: TGTGCCAGCAGTTACGGGGCTAGCGGGACTACTACCGGGGAGCTGTTTTTT
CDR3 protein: CASSYGASGTTTGELFF

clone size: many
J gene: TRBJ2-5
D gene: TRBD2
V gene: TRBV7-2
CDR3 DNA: TGTGCCAGCCGACTAGCGGGGGGAGAGACCCAGTACTTC
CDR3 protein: CASRLAGGETQYF

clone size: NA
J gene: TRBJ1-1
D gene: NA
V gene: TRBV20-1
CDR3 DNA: TGCAGTGCTAAGAGGGATATGAACACTGAAGCTTTCTTT
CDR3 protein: CSAKRDMNTEAFF

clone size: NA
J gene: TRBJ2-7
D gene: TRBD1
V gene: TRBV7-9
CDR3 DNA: TGTGCCAGCAGCTTAAATTCCGGGACAGGGGCCTACGAGCAGTACTTC
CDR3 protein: CASSLNSGTGAYEQYF

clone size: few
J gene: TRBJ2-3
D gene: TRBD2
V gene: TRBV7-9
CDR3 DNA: TGTGCCAGCAGCCCTAGATCGGCTAGCGGGAGCACAGATACGCAGTATTTT
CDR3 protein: CASSPRSASGSTDTQYF

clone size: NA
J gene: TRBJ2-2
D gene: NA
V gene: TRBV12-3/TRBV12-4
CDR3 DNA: TGTGCCAGCAGGCTCGAGGGCACCGGGGAGCTGTTTTTT
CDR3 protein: CASRLEGTGELFF

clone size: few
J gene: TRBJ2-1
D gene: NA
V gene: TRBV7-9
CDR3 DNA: TGTGCCAGCAGCCTTATGGGGGGTAGCGACAATGAGCAGTTCTTC
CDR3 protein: CASSLMGGSDNEQFF

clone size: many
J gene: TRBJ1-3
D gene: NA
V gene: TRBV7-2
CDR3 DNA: TGTGCCAGCAGCTTATTTTCAGACACTGGAAACACCATATATTTT
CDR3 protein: CASSLFSDTGNTIYF

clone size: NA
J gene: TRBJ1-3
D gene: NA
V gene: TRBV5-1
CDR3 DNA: TGCGCCAGCAGCTTTCAGAGCTCTGGAAACACCATATATTTT
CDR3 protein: CASSFQSSGNTIYF

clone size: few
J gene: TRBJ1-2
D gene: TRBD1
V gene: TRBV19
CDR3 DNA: TGTGCCAGCAATAGGCCGGGACAGGGAAATGGCTACACCTTC
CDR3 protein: CASNRPGQGNGYTF

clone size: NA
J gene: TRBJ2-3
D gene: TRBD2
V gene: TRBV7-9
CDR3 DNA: TGTGCCAGCAGCTCCCGCGGACTAGCGAGTGATACGCAGTATTTT
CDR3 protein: CASSSRGLASDTQYF

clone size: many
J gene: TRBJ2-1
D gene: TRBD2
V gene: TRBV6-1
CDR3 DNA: TGTGCCAGCAGTTATTTTGCGGGAGTCAACAATGAGCAGTTCTTC
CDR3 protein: CASSYFAGVNNEQFF

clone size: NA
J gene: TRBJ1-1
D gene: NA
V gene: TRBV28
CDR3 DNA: TGTGCCAGCAGTTTCCCCACAAACACTGAAGCTTTCTTT
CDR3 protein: CASSFPTNTEAFF

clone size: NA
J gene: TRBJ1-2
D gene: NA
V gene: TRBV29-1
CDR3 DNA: TGCAGCGTTGCCGGTCTAGGCTATGGCTACACCTTC
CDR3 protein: CSVAGLGYGYTF

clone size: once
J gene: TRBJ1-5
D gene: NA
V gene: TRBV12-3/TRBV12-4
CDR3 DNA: TGTGCCAGCAGTTCAAACGGGGACCAGCCCCAGCATTTT
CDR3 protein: CASSSNGDQPQHF

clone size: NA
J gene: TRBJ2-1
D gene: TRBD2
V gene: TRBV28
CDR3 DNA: TGTGCCAGCAGTGGGACTAGCGGGAGGTTGGATGAGCAGTTCTTC
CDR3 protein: CASSGTSGRLDEQFF

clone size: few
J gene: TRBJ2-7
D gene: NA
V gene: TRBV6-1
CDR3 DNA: TGTGCCAGCAGAAGGCAGCGCTCGTACGAGCAGTACTTC
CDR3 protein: CASRRQRSYEQYF

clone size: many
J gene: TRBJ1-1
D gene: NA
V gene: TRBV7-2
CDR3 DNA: TGTGCCAGCAGCGCCCAGGGGTATAGGGCTGAAGCTTTCTTT
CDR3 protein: CASSAQGYRAEAFF

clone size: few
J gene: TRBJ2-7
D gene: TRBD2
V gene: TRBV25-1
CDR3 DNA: TGTGCCAGCAGTGATCCTGGGACTAGCGTCTACGAGCAGTACTTC
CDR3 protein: CASSDPGTSVYEQYF

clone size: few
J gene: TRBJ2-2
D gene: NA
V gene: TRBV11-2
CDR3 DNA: TGTGCCAGCAGCTCCATGTGGGGGCTTACCGTCGGGGAGCTGTTTTTT
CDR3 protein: CASSSMWGLTVGELFF

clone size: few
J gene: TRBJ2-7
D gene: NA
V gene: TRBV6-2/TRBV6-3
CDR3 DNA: TGTGCCAGCAGTTACGAGGTCCCGTACGAGCAGTACTTC
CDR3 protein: CASSYEVPYEQYF

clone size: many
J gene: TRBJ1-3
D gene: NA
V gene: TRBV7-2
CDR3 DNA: TGTGCCAGCAGCTTAAACAGGGGAAACACCATATATTTT
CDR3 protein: CASSLNRGNTIYF

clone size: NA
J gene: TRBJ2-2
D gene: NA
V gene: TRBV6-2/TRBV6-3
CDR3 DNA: TGTGCCAGCAGTTACCATGGGGGCAACGGGGAGCTGTTTTTT
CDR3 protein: CASSYHGGNGELFF

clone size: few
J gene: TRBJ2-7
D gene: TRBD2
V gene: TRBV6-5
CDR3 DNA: TGTGCCAGCAGTCACAGCGGGAGTTATATCTACGAGCAGTACTTC
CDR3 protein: CASSHSGSYIYEQYF